The 24 T cell receptor beta chains below were found in one sample sequenced in a study of neoadjuvant anti-PD-1 for oral cavity cancer. Sequencing used immunoSEQ multiplex PCR; TCRdb keeps in-frame clones, though not all of them. The repertoire holds about 16,000 clones, with 55% to 75% as singletons. The sample here was PBMCs, taken before nivolumab (anti-PD-1) treatment. The receptor source for this set is a person between 35 and 79 years old with oral cavity squamous cell carcinoma.

This chain joins TRBV7-6 and TRBJ2-7; 11 bases are a match to TRBD1. Losses at the gene ends were 8 bases for V and 6 bases for J; bases not matched to a gene: 6. CDR1 and CDR2 from the germline V gene are SGHVS and FNYEAQ. The length of the CDR3 is 13 residues. The CDR3 region has the DNA TGTGCCAGCGGGGGACAGGGGGGCGGCGAGCAGTACTTC. It encodes CASGGQGGGEQYF.

The J gene is TRBJ1-4, the V gene TRBV7-2; the D is unclear. The germline V gene encodes CDR1 SGHTA and CDR2 FQGNSA. With 2 bases removed from V and 5 bases from J, the gap between germline ends came to 6 bases. CDR3 size: 13 residues. CDR3 sequence (DNA): TGTGCCAGCAGCTTAAACGGGAATGAAAAACTGTTTTTT. Amino acid sequence: CASSLNGNEKLFF.

This clone appeared a single time. The chain has TRBV30 and TRBJ2-7; 12 nucleotides align to TRBD2. CDR1 and CDR2 (germline): GTSNPN, SVGIG (reference sequence). This CDR3 comprises 16 residues. The V and J ends lost 3 bases and 6 bases, in that order; junction bases with no gene match: 12. The chain's CDR3 is CAWRPMLAGGASEQYF. Here the CDR3 DNA reads TGTGCCTGGAGACCCATGCTAGCGGGAGGGGCATCCGAGCAGTACTTC.

The chain is built from TRBV19 and TRBJ2-1; 8 bases align to TRBD2. Germline CDR1 and CDR2: LNHDA and SQIVND (reference sequence). V lost 9 bases, J lost 7 bases, and 11 bases stayed unmatched. The CDR3 spans 14 residues. The CDR3 loop is CASTGTSGRNEQFF. As DNA, the CDR3 is TGTGCCAGCACCGGGACTAGTGGACGGAATGAGCAGTTCTTC.

This clone is a singleton in its sample. V is TRBV6-6 and J is TRBJ2-2; D is unclear. V was shortened by 4 bases and J by 0 bases, with 9 bases between the two germline ends. Germline V gives CDR1 MNHNY, CDR2 SVGAGI (reference sequence). This CDR3 contains 15 residues. The CDR3 DNA reads TGTGCCAGCAGTTCTGAAGGGCCGAACACCGGGGAGCTGTTTTTT. This sequence encodes CASSSEGPNTGELFF.

This clone was seen more than once but under ten times. The chain uses TRBV19 and TRBJ2-1, with TRBD1 identical over 8 bases. The CDR3 loop spans 15 amino acids. The germline V gene has CDR1 LNHDA and CDR2 SQIVND (reference sequence). The ends lost 4 bases at V and 4 bases at J; junction bases unmatched: 6. The CDR3 coding sequence is TGTGCCAGTAGTAGACAGGGGTGGGGTTACAATGAGCAGTTCTTC. Translating it yields CASSRQGWGYNEQFF.

This clone appeared a few times. This chain uses TRBV30 with TRBJ1-3; D unresolved. CDR1 and CDR2 (germline): GTSNPN, SVGIG (reference sequence). This CDR3 contains 14 residues. Trimming took off 5 bases at V and 2 bases at J, with 13 bases between the two ends. CDR3 region: CAWFNKGAGNTIYF. DNA of the CDR3: TGTGCCTGGTTTAACAAGGGAGCTGGAAACACCATATATTTT.

The rearrangement uses TRBV5-6 and TRBJ2-1, with 8 bases fitting TRBD2. This CDR3 is built from 18 residues. Germline values: CDR1 SGHDT, CDR2 YYEEEE. With V trimmed by 4 bases and J by 4 bases, 16 bases remained unmatched. The CDR3 region has the DNA TGTGCCAGCAGCCTGATCCTCCCGGGACTAGAATATTACAATGAGCAGTTCTTC. Protein: CASSLILPGLEYYNEQFF.

This sequence joins TRBV5-4 and TRBJ2-3; D tentatively reads TRBD1 or TRBD2 (5 bases each). The germline V gene has CDR1 SGHNT and CDR2 YYREEE (reference sequence). The CDR3 loop spans 16 amino acids. V dropped 5 bases and J dropped 0 bases, with 16 bases sitting between them. The CDR3 nucleotides are TGTGCCAGCAGGGGGACGGGGAAGGCTAGCACAGATACGCAGTATTTT. Translated, it gives CASRGTGKASTDTQYF.

The chain couples TRBV29-1 to TRBJ2-5, with a tentative D call TRBD1 (5 bases). The CDR3 contains 12 residues. Germline V CDR1 and CDR2: SQVTM, ANQGSEA. Trimming left V 7 bases short and J 5 bases short, with 14 bases between. In DNA form, the CDR3 reads TGCAGCGCCCAAGGGGTATCGGAGACCCAGTACTTC. Protein product: CSAQGVSETQYF.

The chain's CDR3 is CSVVPQLGEQYF. CDR3 in DNA: TGCAGCGTTGTCCCTCAATTGGGCGAGCAGTACTTC. The chain links TRBV29-1 to TRBJ2-7; no clear D. There are 12 residues in the CDR3. CDR1 and CDR2 from the germline V gene are SQVTM and ANQGSEA. Trimming took 4 bases from V and 6 from J, leaving 13 bases between them.

This chain links TRBV2 with TRBJ2-3; TRBD2 matches 10 bases. J lost 6 bases, V lost 5 bases, and 8 bases had no gene match. CDR1 and CDR2 (germline): SNHLY, FYNNEI. This CDR3 comprises 15 residues. CDR3 sequence (DNA): TGTGCCAGCAGTCCTGAGGTAGCGGGAGGCGATACGCAGTATTTT. Amino acid sequence: CASSPEVAGGDTQYF.

CDR3 in DNA: TGTGCCAGCAGTCAAACTAGATCGGGGGACATTCAGTACTTC. As protein: CASSQTRSGDIQYF. The chain couples TRBV28 to TRBJ2-4, with D perhaps TRBD2 (6 bases). Germline-derived CDR1 and CDR2 are MDHEN and SYDVKM. CDR3 length: 14 amino acids. V was shortened by 5 bases and J by 8 bases, with 16 bases between the two germline ends.

The rearrangement uses TRBV2 and TRBJ2-7; 11 nucleotides agree with TRBD1. The V segment lost 6 bases and the J segment 1 base; nucleotides outside the gene matches: 2. The length of the CDR3 is 14 residues. CDR1 is SNHLY, CDR2 FYNNEI, per germline. The CDR3 protein is CASRGTGGSYEQYF. The CDR3 bases are TGTGCCAGCAGGGGGACAGGGGGTTCCTACGAGCAGTACTTC.

This chain links TRBV2 with TRBJ1-1, with 9 nucleotides matching TRBD1. There are 14 residues in the CDR3. J gave up 9 bases and V 4 bases, and 9 bases lay outside the gene matches. CDR1 and CDR2 (germline): SNHLY, FYNNEI. The CDR3 bases are TGTGCCAGCAGTGGCGAAGGGACAGGGTCGAAAGCTTTCTTT. Encoded protein: CASSGEGTGSKAFF.

This chain links TRBV4-1 with TRBJ1-3; D remains unclear. The CDR3 has 19 residues. CDR1 and CDR2 from the germline V gene are MGHRA and YSYEKL. V was shortened by 4 bases and J by 1 base, with 23 bases between the two germline ends. For the CDR3, the DNA is TGCGCCAGCAGCCCCAGCATGGGAGGGAAGGAGGTTTCTGGAAACACCATATATTTT. It is translated as CASSPSMGGKEVSGNTIYF.

CDR3 in DNA: TGTGCCAGTAGGGTGGAAGGAGGGAACACCGGGGAGCTGTTTTTT. Protein product: CASRVEGGNTGELFF. The chain recombines TRBV19 with TRBJ2-2, with D perhaps matching TRBD2 (5 bases). Between the trimmed V and J ends, which lost 6 bases and 1 base, there was a span of 12 bases. Looked up from germline, CDR1 is LNHDA and CDR2 is SQIVND (reference sequence). The CDR3 consists of 15 residues. Combining the CDR3 with reference TRBV19 and TRBJ2-2 gives the whole variable domain DGGITQSPKYLFRKEGQNVTLSCEQNLNHDAMYWYRQDPGQGLRLIYYSQIVNDFQKGDIAEGYSVSREKKESFPLTVTSAQKNPTAFYLCASRVEGGNTGELFFGEGSRLTVL.

The chain uses TRBV28 and TRBJ1-2; 10 positions agree with TRBD1. The CDR3 is 14 amino acids. CDR1 and CDR2 (germline): MDHEN, SYDVKM. V shed 4 bases, J shed 8 bases, and the junction held 7 bases outside the gene matches. This CDR3 is CASSYRDRGGGYTF. CDR3 bases: TGTGCCAGCAGTTACCGGGACAGGGGTGGGGGCTACACCTTC.

This clone turned up a few times. CDR3 bases: TGTGCCTGGAGCCCCCAGGAAAACATTCAGTACTTC. Its protein product is CAWSPQENIQYF. The V call is TRBV30, the J call TRBJ2-4; D unresolved. Germline V CDR1 and CDR2: GTSNPN, SVGIG (reference sequence). The germline V and J ends were trimmed by 3 bases and 5 bases, with 8 bases remaining between them. CDR3 size: 12 residues.

The chain links TRBV29-1 to TRBJ1-1; no definite D call. V shed 6 bases and J shed 4 bases, with 15 bases lying between them. Germline loops: CDR1 SQVTM, CDR2 ANQGSEA. The CDR3 length is 13 residues. The CDR3 DNA reads as TGCAGCGTCGATTGGGTTTCAGGCACTGAAGCTTTCTTT. It encodes CSVDWVSGTEAFF.

The V and J genes are TRBV11-3 and TRBJ2-1; 9 bases line up with TRBD2. The CDR3 sequence is 15 residues long. CDR1 SGHNT and CDR2 YENEEA come from the germline V gene. The V gene end was trimmed by 0 bases and the J gene end by 5 bases; junction bases not matched to a gene: 2. The CDR3 region has the DNA TGTGCCAGCAGCTTAGATGGACTAGCGAACAATGAGCAGTTCTTC. This gives the protein CASSLDGLANNEQFF.

This chain uses TRBV7-8 with TRBJ2-5; TRBD2 matches 15 bases. The CDR3 extends over 18 amino acids. The germline V gene encodes CDR1 SGHVS and CDR2 FQNEAQ. V dropped 4 bases and J dropped 5; count of bases not matched to a gene: 11. CDR3 protein: CASSWTAGLAGGGETQYF. Written as DNA, the CDR3 is TGTGCCAGCAGCTGGACGGCGGGACTAGCGGGAGGAGGGGAGACCCAGTACTTC.

J is TRBJ2-7 and V is TRBV7-8; D gene ambiguous. CDR3 length equals 14 residues. Trimming took 2 bases from V and 2 from J, leaving 10 bases between them. CDR1 SGHVS and CDR2 FQNEAQ come from the germline V gene. The CDR3 loop is CASSLTKAAYEQYF. The CDR3 bases are TGTGCCAGCAGCTTAACGAAGGCGGCCTACGAGCAGTACTTC.

The genes are TRBV18 and TRBJ1-2; tentative D call: TRBD1 (5 bases). The V end was cut by 3 bases, the J end by 6 bases, with 11 bases between. Per germline, CDR1 KGHSH and CDR2 LQKENI. This CDR3 has 13 residues. CDR3 nucleotide sequence: TGTGCCAGCTCACCGGGGCTTACGGATGGCTACACCTTC. It specifies CASSPGLTDGYTF.